Listed here are 9 T cell receptor beta chains from one sample, sequenced in a study of blood T cells in healthy people across ages. A second about 7 to 11 cycle PCR used barcoded and J-beta primers. TCRdb re-derived calls from the 5' RACE reads in MiXCR, one entry per CDR3 protein. The sample yields around 580,000 distinct CDR3 sequences, more than 45% seen once. Sequences were obtained from blood. The source of these receptors is a man older than 75 in good health.

The chain employs TRBV11-2 and TRBJ2-1; no definite D call. The J call could be wrong; TRBJ2-7 is a better fit for the DNA end. Germline values: CDR1 SGHAT, CDR2 FQNNGV. This CDR3 has 10 residues. The CDR3 region has the DNA TGTGCCAGCGGTTACAACGAGCAGTACTTC. It yields the protein CASGYNEQYF.

This clonotype was detected a few times. The rearrangement joins TRBV7-2 to TRBJ2-5; 9 bases line up with TRBD1. The CDR3 spans 15 residues. V lost 0 bases and J lost 4; bases outside the gene matches: 3. The germline V gene encodes CDR1 SGHTA and CDR2 FQGNSA. The CDR3, as DNA: TGTGCCAGCAGCTTAGCCGGGACAGGGTTAGAGACCCAGTACTTC. This sequence encodes CASSLAGTGLETQYF.

This rearrangement joins TRBV12-3 or TRBV12-4 to TRBJ2-1, with a possible D match to TRBD1 (5 bases). Trimming cost V 6 bases and J 8 bases, with 17 bases left between them. The CDR3 is made up of 14 amino acids. CDR3 protein: CASSPDSQYDEQFF. The CDR3 DNA reads as TGTGCCAGCAGCCCTGACAGCCAATACGATGAGCAGTTCTTC.

This chain connects TRBV4-1 to TRBJ2-1, with D possibly TRBD2 on 6 matching bases. Germline CDR1 and CDR2: MGHRA and YSYEKL. The CDR3 spans 15 residues. V was cut by 0 bases and J by 7 bases, with 13 bases left in between. Here the CDR3 DNA reads TGCGCCAGCAGCCAAGACCCTTACGGAGGGAATGAGCAGTTCTTC. It specifies CASSQDPYGGNEQFF.

This clonotype was detected only a few times. This chain joins TRBV20-1 and TRBJ2-1; TRBD1 aligns across 8 bases. Germline values: CDR1 DFQATT, CDR2 SNEGSKA (reference sequence). This CDR3 contains 14 residues. With 4 bases clipped from V and 7 bases from J, the junction kept 9 bases outside the gene matches. The CDR3 spells CSAIGQGVINEQFF. The CDR3 DNA reads as TGCAGTGCTATAGGACAGGGAGTAATAAATGAGCAGTTCTTC.

The rearrangement joins TRBV27 to TRBJ2-6, with D perhaps matching TRBD1 (5 bases). Between the trimmed V and J ends, which lost 4 bases and 4 bases, there was a span of 14 bases. The length of the CDR3 is 16 residues. The germline V gene has CDR1 MNHEY and CDR2 SMNVEV (reference sequence). The CDR3, as DNA: TGTGCCAGCAGTTGGGGCAGGGATCTGGGGGCCAACGTCCTGACTTTC. Protein: CASSWGRDLGANVLTF. Filled out from reference TRBV27 and TRBJ2-6, the complete variable domain reads EAQVTQNPRYLITVTGKKLTVTCSQNMNHEYMSWYRQDPGLGLRQIYYSMNVEVTDKGDVPEGYKVSRKEKRNFPLILESPSPNQTSLYFCASSWGRDLGANVLTFGAGSRLTVL.

This clonotype was counted a few times. The chain couples TRBV7-2 to TRBJ2-5; 11 nucleotides align to TRBD2. This CDR3 comprises 16 residues. Unmatched junction bases numbered 5, after V lost 1 base and J lost 4 bases. CDR1 is SGHTA, CDR2 FQGNSA, per germline. The CDR3 sequence is CASSLGSGRALETQYF. In nucleotides, the CDR3 is TGTGCCAGCAGCTTAGGTAGCGGGAGGGCCCTAGAGACCCAGTACTTC.

The chain carries TRBV20-1 and TRBJ1-2; TRBD1 matches at 9 bases. With V trimmed by 1 base and J by 8 bases, 11 bases remained unmatched. The CDR3 runs 15 residues. Germline assignment: CDR1 DFQATT and CDR2 SNEGSKA (reference sequence). The CDR3 protein is CSARGAGQGKGGYTF. In nucleotides, the CDR3 is TGCAGTGCTAGAGGGGCGGGACAGGGAAAAGGAGGCTACACCTTC.

This clonotype was picked up a small number of times. The chain combines TRBV29-1 with TRBJ1-5, with 9 nucleotides matching TRBD1. The CDR3 sequence is 14 residues long. V shed 5 bases, J shed 10 bases, and the junction held 12 bases outside the gene matches. Looked up from germline, CDR1 is SQVTM and CDR2 is ANQGSEA. The CDR3 loop is CSVQTGTGLVPQHF. Here the CDR3 DNA reads TGCAGCGTTCAGACCGGGACAGGGCTCGTTCCCCAGCATTTT.